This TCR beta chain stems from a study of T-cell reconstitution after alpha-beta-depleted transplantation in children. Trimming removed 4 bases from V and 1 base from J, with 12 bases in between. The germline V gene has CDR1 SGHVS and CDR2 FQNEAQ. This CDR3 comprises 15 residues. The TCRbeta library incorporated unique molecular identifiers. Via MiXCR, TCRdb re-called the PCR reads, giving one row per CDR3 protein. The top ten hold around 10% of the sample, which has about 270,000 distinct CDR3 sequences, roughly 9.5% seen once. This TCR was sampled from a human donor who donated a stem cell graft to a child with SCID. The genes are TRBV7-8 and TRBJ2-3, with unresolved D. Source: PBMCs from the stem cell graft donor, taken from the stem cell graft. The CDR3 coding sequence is TGTGCCAGCAGCTCCCTAGGTCCTCGCACAGATACGCAGTATTTT. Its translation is CASSSLGPRTDTQYF.